The present TCR beta chain was sequenced within a study of T cells after yellow fever vaccination. This clonotype turned up a few times. Antigen unknown. General study findings and limits: The bulk population could contribute abundant contaminating clonotypes to FACS-sorted repertoires. A small share of clonotypes appeared in both CD4 and CD8 compartments.

The study made its TCR cDNA through 5'RACE template switching. That step introduced a universal primer site along with UMIs. TCRdb redid the calling of the 5' RACE reads with MiXCR, one entry per CDR3 protein. This sample has 620,000 or so distinct CDR3 sequences, with about 17% found just once. The CDR3 totals 15 residues. The germline V and J ends were trimmed by 2 bases and 5 bases, with 16 bases remaining between them. Per the germline V gene, CDR1 is SGDLS and CDR2 is YYNGEE. The sequence was obtained from a man aged 18 to 29 who received the YFV17D yellow fever vaccine. The sequences come from PBMCs, collected 5 days after the first yellow fever vaccination. The chain couples TRBV9 to TRBJ1-1, with a possible D match to TRBD1 (5 bases). CDR3: CASSVLGTAGTEAFF. For the CDR3, the DNA is TGTGCCAGCAGCGTCCTCGGGACGGCGGGGACTGAAGCTTTCTTT.